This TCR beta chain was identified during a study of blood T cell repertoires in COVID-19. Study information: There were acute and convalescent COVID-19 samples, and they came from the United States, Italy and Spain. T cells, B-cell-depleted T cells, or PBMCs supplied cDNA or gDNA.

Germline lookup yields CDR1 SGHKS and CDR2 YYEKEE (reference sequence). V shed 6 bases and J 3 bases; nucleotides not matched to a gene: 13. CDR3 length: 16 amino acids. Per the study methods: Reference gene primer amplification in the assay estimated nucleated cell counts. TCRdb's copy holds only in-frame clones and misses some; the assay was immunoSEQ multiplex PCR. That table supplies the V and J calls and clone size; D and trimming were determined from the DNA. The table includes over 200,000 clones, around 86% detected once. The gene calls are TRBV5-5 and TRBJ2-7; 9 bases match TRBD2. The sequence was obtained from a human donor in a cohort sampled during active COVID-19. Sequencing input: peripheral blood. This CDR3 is CASTPQSGRNGYEQYF. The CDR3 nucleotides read TGTGCCAGCACACCCCAGAGCGGGAGGAACGGCTACGAGCAGTACTTC.